Sequencing of this T cell receptor (beta chain) was carried out in a study of Graves' ophthalmopathy and Graves' hyperthyroidism (dated by TCRdb to 2016 to 2019). About the full investigation: Stable hyperthyroidism was defined as no progression to ophthalmopathy within 18 months of follow-up. Following sample collection, hyperthyroidism patients were given methimazole at a starting dose of 30 mg daily, and ophthalmopathy patients were given high-dose intravenous methylprednisolone. An independent validation cohort was composed of 18 to 20 hyperthyroidism patients and around 16 patients who later progressed from hyperthyroidism to ophthalmopathy. In total, over 130 blood samples were TCR-sequenced: some 43 ophthalmopathy, around 75 hyperthyroidism and some 17 hyperthyroidism-to-ophthalmopathy patients. In roughly 6 hyperthyroidism patients, the T-cell repertoires found in thyroid tissue were compared with those found in blood. To tell Graves' ophthalmopathy apart from Graves' hyperthyroidism, and to predict which patients would progress to ophthalmopathy, the study relied on TCR beta repertoire signatures. To explore V-J signatures that distinguish ophthalmopathy from hyperthyroidism, a discovery set of 100 patients was enrolled, made up of around 44 with ophthalmopathy and some 56 with stable hyperthyroidism.

Results the study describes overall, beyond this receptor: Among expanded thyroid clonotypes with frequency above 0.001, most also showed up in blood, which suggests that blood repertoires may reflect the thyroid immune response. Ophthalmopathy was separated from stable hyperthyroidism by the 13-signature model with 87.88% sensitivity and 81% to 83% specificity in cross-validation and with 80%/75% in the test set. Sample size was not statistically predetermined, and group allocation was not concealed from the investigators. In validation, the model predicted ophthalmopathy progression with 70.59% sensitivity and 72.22% specificity; roughly 11 predicted patients were CT-confirmed with GO in a median of approximately 6.2 months.

From a lookup of the germline V gene (reference sequence), CDR1 and CDR2 are LNHDA and SQIVND. The CDR3 contains 13 residues when both ends are counted. Of the read, only the CDR3 DNA is kept; its 39 bases are in frame from base 1. V and J are truncated by 4 bases and 0 bases respectively, leaving an intervening sequence of 6 bases. Hyperthyroidism patients were newly diagnosed, with disease duration under 2 months, and aged 18 to 65 years. Patients with other autoimmune diseases, uncontrolled infections, pregnancy or lactation were excluded. Clinical symptoms, serum thyroxine, TRAb, thyroid ultrasound and orbital computed tomography formed the basis of the diagnosis. Total RNA was extracted using Trizol reagent, and RNA quality was checked on an Agilent 2100 Bioanalyzer. A note on this clonotype: Its antigen remains unidentified. This likely comes from a read error, as the CDR3 has no conserved phenylalanine or tryptophan at its end.

For repertoire sequencing, the TCR beta CDR3 regions were amplified from RNA transcripts. HTBI primers and the Qiagen OneStep RT-PCR kit were used in a first-round RT-PCR, which was followed by a second-round multiplex PCR, size selection and purification. Libraries were sequenced paired-end with 100 bp reads on an Illumina HiSeq2000. Per the original workflow: SOAPnuke was used to process the reads, throwing out any read that had adapters, had uncalled bases, had a mean Phred below 15, or lacked an exact constant-primer or identifier match. COPE v1.2.5 was used to merge high-quality paired reads. Clonotypes were defined as unique nucleotide sequences and were aligned to IMGT TRB V, D and J references using MiTCR v1.1. Analysis was restricted to V-J combinations with a frequency above 0.0001, which covered roughly 99% of repertoires. For each V-J combination, a TCR clonal expansion and chaos score was defined as F50 clonal expansion divided by the chaos observed in the TCRdist matrix. Welch's t-statistics and random forest were used to reduce features to about 14 V-J combinations, which were fed into a naive Bayes classifier. The Morisita-Horn index was used to measure how similar the thyroid and blood repertoires were. Clones were called with MiXCR by TCRdb after fastp trimmed the public reads at Q25, and only in-frame beta chains were retained. CDR3 protein sequences are deduplicated, and each keeps its most common genes and DNA. These V and J calls derive from TCRdb rather than the authors' analysis. The sample table contains around 1.1 million distinct CDR3 sequences; only one count was recorded for 35% to 40% of them. Of the sample, 11% falls within the top ten clones.

The sequence joins TRBV19 to TRBJ1-1; the D gene is unclear. The TCR comes from an adult man with Graves' hyperthyroidism. The sequenced material came from peripheral blood or thyroid tissue (not recorded which). The bases are TGTGCCAGTAGTAGTGGTTTGAACACTGAAGCTTTCTCT. Its amino acids are CASSSGLNTEAFS.